These T cell receptor beta chains were read from a single sample in a study of neoadjuvant nivolumab and ipilimumab in lung cancer. The protocol was immunoSEQ multiplex PCR, while the TCRdb copy is restricted to in-frame clones and leaves out a portion. The table has about 27,000 clones, around 76% seen once. Material: tumor tissue, obtained after neoadjuvant nivolumab, alone or with ipilimumab, at or shortly before surgery. The receptors come from an adult with non-small cell lung cancer. Both conserved end residues are part of each CDR3. The D gene is left open where the match is weak. Where a row states a size, it is once, few, many or the class of an expanded clone; other rows omit it.

TRBJ1-2	TRBV9	NA	NA	CASSPQSGTWGYGYTF	TGTGCCAGCAGCCCCCAATCCGGGACCTGGGGTTATGGCTACACCTTC
TRBJ1-1	TRBV9	NA	once	CASSVEGWDTEAFF	TGTGCCAGCAGCGTAGAGGGGTGGGACACTGAAGCTTTCTTT
TRBJ1-2	TRBV6-5	NA	NA	CASSPRGGAYGYTF	TGTGCCAGCAGTCCCCGCGGGGGGGCGTACGGCTACACCTTC
TRBJ2-5	TRBV9	TRBD2	few	CASSVAAGGHVVETQYF	TGTGCCAGCAGCGTAGCTGCGGGGGGGCATGTAGTGGAGACCCAGTACTTC
TRBJ2-5	TRBV5-4	TRBD2	few	CASSSGTSGGKQETQYF	TGTGCCAGCAGCTCGGGGACTAGCGGGGGGAAACAAGAGACCCAGTACTTC
TRBJ2-2	TRBV5-1	NA	NA	CASSFALQGTGELFF	TGCGCCAGCAGCTTCGCCTTGCAGGGCACCGGGGAGCTGTTTTTT
TRBJ2-7	TRBV5-1	NA	NA	CASSLGETDDISYEQYF	TGCGCCAGCAGCTTGGGTGAGACAGACGATATCTCCTACGAGCAGTACTTC
TRBJ1-1	TRBV6-1	NA	NA	CASSESAMNTEAFF	TGTGCCAGCAGTGAATCCGCAATGAACACTGAAGCTTTCTTT
TRBJ2-7	TRBV29-1	NA	NA	CSVKDYEQYF	TGCAGCGTTAAAGATTACGAGCAGTACTTC
TRBJ2-3	TRBV12-5	NA	NA	CASGTGHTDTQYF	TGTGCTAGTGGTACCGGACACACAGATACGCAGTATTTT